The sequence of this T cell receptor (beta chain) was determined in a study of monozygotic twins with inflammatory bowel disease. Study-level points and caveats: Patient repertoires may carry noise from differing immunosuppressive treatments. Limited power may explain why concordant and discordant twins showed no difference in repertoire similarity.

Molecular identifiers with 6-nucleotide sample barcodes were added during cDNA synthesis via template switching. Following a re-call of the 5' RACE reads, TCRdb has one entry per CDR3 protein and lacks DNA. This sample carries fewer than 200,000 distinct CDR3 sequences, with 2.5% to 3% going to the ten biggest clones. About this clonotype itself: Its antigen is currently unknown.

The germline V gene encodes CDR1 SGHTA and CDR2 FQGTGA. The CDR3 length is 15 residues. This chain joins TRBV7-3 and TRBJ1-3. The sequence was obtained from a human donor with ulcerative colitis or Crohn's disease, or a healthy co-twin of an affected twin (not recorded which). Sequencing was carried out using blood. CDR3 region: CASSLSITSGNTIYF.